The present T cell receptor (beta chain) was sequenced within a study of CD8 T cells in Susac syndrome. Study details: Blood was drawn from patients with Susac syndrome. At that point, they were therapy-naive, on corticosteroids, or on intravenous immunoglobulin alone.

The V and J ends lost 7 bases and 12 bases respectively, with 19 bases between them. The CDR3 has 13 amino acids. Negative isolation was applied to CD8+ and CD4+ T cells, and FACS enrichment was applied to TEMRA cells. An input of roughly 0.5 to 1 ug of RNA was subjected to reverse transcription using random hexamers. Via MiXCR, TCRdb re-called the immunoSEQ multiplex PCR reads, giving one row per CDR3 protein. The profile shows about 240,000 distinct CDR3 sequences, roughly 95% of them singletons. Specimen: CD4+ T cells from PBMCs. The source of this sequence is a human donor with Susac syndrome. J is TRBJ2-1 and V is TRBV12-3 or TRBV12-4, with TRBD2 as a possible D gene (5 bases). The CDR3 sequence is CASTRVAPERQFF. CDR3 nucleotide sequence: TGTGCCAGCACCCGAGTAGCGCCAGAAAGGCAGTTCTTC.